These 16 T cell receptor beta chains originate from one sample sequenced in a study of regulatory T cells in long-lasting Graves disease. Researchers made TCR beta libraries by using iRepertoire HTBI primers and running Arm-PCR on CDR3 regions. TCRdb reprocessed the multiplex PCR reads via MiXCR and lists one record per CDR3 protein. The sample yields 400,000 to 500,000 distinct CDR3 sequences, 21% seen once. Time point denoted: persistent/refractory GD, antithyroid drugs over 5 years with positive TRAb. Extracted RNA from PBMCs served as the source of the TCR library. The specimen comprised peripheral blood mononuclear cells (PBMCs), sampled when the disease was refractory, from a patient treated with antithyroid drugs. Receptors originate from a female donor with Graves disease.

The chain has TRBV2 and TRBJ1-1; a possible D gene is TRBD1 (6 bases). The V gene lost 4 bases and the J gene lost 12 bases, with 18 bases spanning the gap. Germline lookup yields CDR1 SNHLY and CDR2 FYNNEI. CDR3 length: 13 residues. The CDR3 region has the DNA TGTGCCAGCAGTGCTTCTATCCAGGGGAAGCCTTTCTTT. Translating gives CASSASIQGKPFF.

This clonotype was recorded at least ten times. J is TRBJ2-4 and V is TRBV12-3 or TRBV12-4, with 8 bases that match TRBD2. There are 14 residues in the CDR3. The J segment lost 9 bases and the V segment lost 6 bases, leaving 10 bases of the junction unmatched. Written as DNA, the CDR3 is TGTGCCAGCAGAAGTAGCGGGGAGCGGATCATTCAGTACTTC. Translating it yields CASRSSGERIIQYF.

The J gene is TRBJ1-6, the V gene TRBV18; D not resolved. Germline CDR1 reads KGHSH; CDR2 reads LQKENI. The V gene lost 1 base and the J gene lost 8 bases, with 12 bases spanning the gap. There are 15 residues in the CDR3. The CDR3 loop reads CASSPRLAPDSPLHF. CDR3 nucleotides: TGTGCCAGCTCACCACGCCTGGCGCCGGATTCACCCCTCCACTTT.

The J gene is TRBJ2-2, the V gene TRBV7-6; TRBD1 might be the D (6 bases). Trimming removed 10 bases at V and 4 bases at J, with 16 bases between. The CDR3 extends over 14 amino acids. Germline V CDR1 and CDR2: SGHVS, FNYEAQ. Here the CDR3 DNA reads TGTGCCACCAAAACCGGGACAAGCACCGGGGAGCTGTTTTTT. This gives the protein CATKTGTSTGELFF.

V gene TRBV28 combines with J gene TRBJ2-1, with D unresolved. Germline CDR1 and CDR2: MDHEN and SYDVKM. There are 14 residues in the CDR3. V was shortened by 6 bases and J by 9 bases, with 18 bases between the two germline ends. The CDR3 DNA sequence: TGTGCCAGCAGCTTGGACGGAGTTATCGGTGAGCAGTTCTTC. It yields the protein CASSLDGVIGEQFF.

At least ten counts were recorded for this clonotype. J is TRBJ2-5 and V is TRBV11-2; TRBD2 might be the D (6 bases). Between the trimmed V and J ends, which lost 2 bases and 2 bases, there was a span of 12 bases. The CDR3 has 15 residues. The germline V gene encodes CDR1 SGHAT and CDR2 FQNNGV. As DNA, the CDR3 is TGTGCCAGCAGCTTAACGGGAGTTTGGCAAGAGACCCAGTACTTC. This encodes CASSLTGVWQETQYF.

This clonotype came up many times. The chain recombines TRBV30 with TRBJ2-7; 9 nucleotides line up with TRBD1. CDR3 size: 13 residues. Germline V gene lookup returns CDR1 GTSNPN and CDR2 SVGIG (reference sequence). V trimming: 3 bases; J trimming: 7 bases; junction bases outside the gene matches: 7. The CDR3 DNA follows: TGTGCCTGGAGAGAAACAGGGGGCGGGGAGCAGTACTTC. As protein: CAWRETGGGEQYF.

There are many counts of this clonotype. CDR3 amino acids: CASTLAGAGETQYF. Written as DNA, the CDR3 is TGTGCCAGCACCCTAGCGGGAGCGGGGGAGACCCAGTACTTC. This chain uses TRBV25-1 with TRBJ2-5; 10 bases match TRBD2. Germline-derived CDR1 and CDR2 are MGHDK and SYGVNS. This CDR3 spans 14 amino acids. The junction had 7 bases not matched to a gene; V was cut back by 7 bases and J by 5 bases. The whole variable domain, remainder taken from reference TRBV25-1 and TRBJ2-5, is EADIYQTPRYLVIGTGKKITLECSQTMGHDKMYWYQQDPGMELHLIHYSYGVNSTEKGDLSSESTVSRIRTEHFPLTLESARPSHTSQYLCASTLAGAGETQYFGPGTRLLVL.

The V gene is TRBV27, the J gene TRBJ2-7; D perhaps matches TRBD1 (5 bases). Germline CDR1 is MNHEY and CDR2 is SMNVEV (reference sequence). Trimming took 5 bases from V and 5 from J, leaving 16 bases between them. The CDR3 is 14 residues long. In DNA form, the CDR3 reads TGTGCCAGCAGTAACACAGGCTTTCTGGACGAGCAGTACTTC. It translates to CASSNTGFLDEQYF.

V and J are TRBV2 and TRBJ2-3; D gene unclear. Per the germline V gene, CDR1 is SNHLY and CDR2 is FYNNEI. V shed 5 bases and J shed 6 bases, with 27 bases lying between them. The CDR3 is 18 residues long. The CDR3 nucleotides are TGTGCCAGCAGTACAAGGTCAGGTACAGCCCTAACGGACGATACGCAGTATTTT. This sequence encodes CASSTRSGTALTDDTQYF.

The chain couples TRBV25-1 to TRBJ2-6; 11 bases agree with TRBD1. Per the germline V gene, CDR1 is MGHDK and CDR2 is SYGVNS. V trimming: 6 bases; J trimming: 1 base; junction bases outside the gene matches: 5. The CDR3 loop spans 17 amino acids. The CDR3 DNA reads TGTGCCAGCAGGGGGACAGGGGGAGATTCTGGGGCCAACGTCCTGACTTTC. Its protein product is CASRGTGGDSGANVLTF.

CDR3 amino acids: CASSSGHRREQYF. The CDR3 DNA reads as TGTGCCAGCAGTTCGGGACACCGTAGGGAGCAGTACTTC. The chain couples TRBV27 to TRBJ2-7; D possibly corresponds to TRBD1 (6 bases). The CDR3 contains 13 residues. Germline CDR1 reads MNHEY; CDR2 reads SMNVEV (reference sequence). Trimming pared 4 bases from V and 7 bases from J, leaving 14 bases between.

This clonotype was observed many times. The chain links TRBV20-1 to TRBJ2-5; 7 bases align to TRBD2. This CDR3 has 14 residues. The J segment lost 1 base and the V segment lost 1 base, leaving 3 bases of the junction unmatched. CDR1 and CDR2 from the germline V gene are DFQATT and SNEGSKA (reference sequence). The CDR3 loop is CSARGASGQETQYF. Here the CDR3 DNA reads TGCAGTGCTAGAGGCGCTAGCGGCCAAGAGACCCAGTACTTC.

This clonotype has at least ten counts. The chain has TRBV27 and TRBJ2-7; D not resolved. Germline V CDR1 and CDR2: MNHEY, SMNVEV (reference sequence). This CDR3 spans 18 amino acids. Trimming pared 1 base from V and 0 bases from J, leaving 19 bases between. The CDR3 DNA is TGTGCCAGCAGTTTATTTCCTTCTTTCGGCGGTAACTCCTACGAGCAGTACTTC. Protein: CASSLFPSFGGNSYEQYF.

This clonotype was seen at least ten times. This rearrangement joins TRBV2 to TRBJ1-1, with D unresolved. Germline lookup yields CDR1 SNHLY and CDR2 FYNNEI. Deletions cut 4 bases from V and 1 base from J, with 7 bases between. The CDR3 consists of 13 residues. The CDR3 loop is CASSAGQNTEAFF. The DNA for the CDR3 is TGTGCCAGCAGTGCCGGGCAGAACACTGAAGCTTTCTTT.

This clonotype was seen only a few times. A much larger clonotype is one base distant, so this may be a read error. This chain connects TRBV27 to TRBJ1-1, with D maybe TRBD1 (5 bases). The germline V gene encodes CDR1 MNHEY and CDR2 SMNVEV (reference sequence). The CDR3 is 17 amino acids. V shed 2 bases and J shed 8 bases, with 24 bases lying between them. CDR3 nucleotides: TGTGCCAGCAGTTTAGATAGGCGGAAGGGACTGATGACCGAAGCTTTCTTT. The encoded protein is CASSLDRRKGLMTEAFF.